Sequencing of this T cell receptor (beta chain) was carried out in a study of vaccination and CD4 T cells after COVID-19. Findings and limits, study-wide: The median proportion of reactive clones detected only post-vaccination in convalescent patients was approximately 90%.

To note about this clonotype: Its antigen is still unknown.

As for treatment: 10-day PBMC culture with coronavirus spike peptide pools or control peptides (ViraFEST assay). Alongside approximately 11 IU/ml IL-2 and around 10 ug/ml peptide pools, PBMCs were cultured at some 2 million per well. The V end lost 1 base, the J end lost 3 bases, and 12 bases lay between the germline ends. Germline lookup yields CDR1 DFQATT and CDR2 SNEGSKA (reference sequence). CDR3 size: 14 residues. Cultured CD4+ T cell DNA was sequenced using the Oncomine TCR Beta short-read assay. Each CDR3 protein is one row after TCRdb ran MiXCR on the PCR reads. Altogether roughly 20,000 distinct CDR3 sequences are present, about three fifths being singletons, with the ten largest covering around a tenth.

This TCR was sampled from a human donor who had recovered from COVID-19. The sequenced material came from CD4+ T cells from blood, cultured in vitro. V is TRBV20-1 and J is TRBJ2-5, with D possibly matching TRBD2 (5 bases). CDR3 protein: CSARALGVEETQYF. The DNA of the CDR3 is TGCAGTGCTAGAGCACTCGGGGTGGAAGAGACCCAGTACTTC.